These 10 T cell receptor beta chains originate from one sample sequenced in a study of CD8+ T cells in alopecia areata. Treatment here: oral pan-JAK inhibitor, 5-10 mg twice daily. TCR sequencing used cDNA made by reverse transcription of extracted RNA. Produced via immunoSEQ multiplex PCR; TCRdb's table is partial and in-frame only. The repertoire holds some 240,000 clones, with more than 45% as singletons. The sequences come from CD4+ T cells sorted from blood, collected at week 4, from a patient treated with tofacitinib. The receptors stem from a human donor with alopecia areata.

The chain carries TRBV5-1 and TRBJ2-4; either TRBD1 or TRBD2 may supply D (6 bases each). CDR3 size: 14 residues. The germline CDR1 and CDR2 sequences are SGHRS and YFSETQ. V gave up 4 bases and J gave up 5 bases, with 13 bases separating them. The CDR3 nucleotides are TGCGCCAGCAGCATTCTCGGGGGCCAAAACATTCAGTACTTC. This encodes CASSILGGQNIQYF.

V usage is TRBV7-6 and J usage is TRBJ2-1; the D is unclear. CDR1 is SGHVS, CDR2 FNYEAQ, per germline. The CDR3 is 16 amino acids. Trimming shortened V by 1 base and J by 0 bases, and 10 bases separated the two germline ends. The CDR3 sequence is CASSLVGSSSYNEQFF. The CDR3 region has the DNA TGTGCCAGCAGCTTAGTTGGCAGTAGCTCCTACAATGAGCAGTTCTTC. Together with reference TRBV7-6 and TRBJ2-1, the CDR3 gives the full variable domain: GAGVSQSPRYKVTKRGQDVALRCDPISGHVSLYWYRQALGQGPEFLTYFNYEAQQDKSGLPNDRFSAERPEGSISTLTIQRTEQRDSAMYRCASSLVGSSSYNEQFFGPGTRLTVL.

This clone was seen only a few times. A junction end diverges from the germline sequence, so it may reflect a read error. The chain has TRBV5-4 and TRBJ2-1; D is possibly TRBD1 or TRBD2 (5 bases each). This CDR3 contains 13 residues. CDR1 SGHNT and CDR2 YYREEE come from the germline V gene (reference sequence). The CDR3 protein is CASRLGPNNEQFF. The CDR3 DNA is TGTGCCAGCAGGTTGGGACCAAACAATGAGCAGTTCTTC.

V is TRBV7-8 and J is TRBJ1-1; D is possibly TRBD1 (6 bases). The germline gives CDR1 SGHVS, CDR2 FQNEAQ. V was cut by 4 bases and J by 5 bases, with 11 bases left in between. The CDR3 sequence is 13 residues long. The CDR3 loop reads CASSSTGWTEAFF. Written as DNA, the CDR3 is TGTGCCAGCAGCTCCACAGGGTGGACTGAAGCTTTCTTT.

CDR3 in amino acids: CASSFSSGYTF. CDR3 sequence (DNA): TGTGCCAGCAGCTTTTCGTCGGGCTACACCTTC. The chain has TRBV7-2 and TRBJ1-2, with no clear D. Germline CDR1 reads SGHTA; CDR2 reads FQGNSA. The CDR3 is made up of 11 amino acids. The V end lost 3 bases, the J end lost 8 bases, and 7 bases lay between the germline ends.

This sequence joins TRBV10-3 and TRBJ2-5; D is unresolved. Trimming removed 1 base from V and 5 bases from J, with 2 bases in between. This CDR3 is built from 11 residues. Germline values: CDR1 ENHRY, CDR2 SYGVKD. The DNA for the CDR3 is TGTGCCATCAGTGAGTTCGAGACCCAGTACTTC. Translating it yields CAISEFETQYF.

This clone appeared a single time. The V gene is TRBV6-5, the J gene TRBJ1-6; the match to TRBD1 covers 7 bases. V lost 7 bases and J lost 13; bases outside the gene matches: 10. Germline assignment: CDR1 MNHEY and CDR2 SVGAGI. The CDR3 is 13 amino acids. CDR3 sequence (DNA): TGTGCCAGCAAGGCTTACAGGGGCGTCCCCCTCCACTTT. This gives the protein CASKAYRGVPLHF.

This clone appeared a single time. The chain employs TRBV23-1 and TRBJ1-1; D uncertain. TRBV23-1 is an ORF for which the function is uncertain. V gave up 9 bases and J gave up 5 bases, with 13 bases separating them. The CDR3 is 12 residues long. The CDR3 DNA follows: TGCGCCAGAGAAGGATTGGGGACTGAAGCTTTCTTT. The encoded protein is CAREGLGTEAFF.

This clone was observed a handful of times. CDR3 loop: CSVSGTNYEQYF. The CDR3 DNA sequence: TGCAGCGTCTCCGGGACGAACTACGAGCAGTACTTC. The gene calls are TRBV29-1 and TRBJ2-7; D possibly uses TRBD1 or TRBD2 (5 bases each). The germline CDR1 and CDR2 sequences are SQVTM and ANQGSEA. V was cut by 6 bases and J by 3 bases, with 12 bases left in between. The CDR3 contains 12 residues.

This clone was counted a few times. This chain connects TRBV20-1 to TRBJ2-7; D is possibly TRBD2 (6 bases). This CDR3 contains 11 residues. CDR1 is DFQATT and CDR2 is SNEGSKA in the germline V gene (reference sequence). Deletions cut 6 bases from V and 6 bases from J, with 12 bases between. Here the CDR3 DNA reads TGCAGTGCCTATAGCGGATTCGAGCAGTACTTC. Translation gives CSAYSGFEQYF.